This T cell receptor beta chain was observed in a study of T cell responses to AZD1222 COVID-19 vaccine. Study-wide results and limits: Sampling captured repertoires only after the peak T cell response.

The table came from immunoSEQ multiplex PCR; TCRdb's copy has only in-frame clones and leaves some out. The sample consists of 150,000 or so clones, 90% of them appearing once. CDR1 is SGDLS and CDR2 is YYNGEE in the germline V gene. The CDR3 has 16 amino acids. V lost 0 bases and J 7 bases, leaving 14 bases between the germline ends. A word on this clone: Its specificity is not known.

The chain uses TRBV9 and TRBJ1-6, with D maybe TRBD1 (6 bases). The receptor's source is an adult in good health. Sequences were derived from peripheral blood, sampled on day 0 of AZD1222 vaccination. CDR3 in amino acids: CASSVAGGAQNSPLHF. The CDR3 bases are TGTGCCAGCAGCGTAGCTGGGGGGGCCCAGAATTCACCCCTCCACTTT.